This T cell receptor beta chain was sequenced during a study of control samples from healthy donors and cancer patients. This table comes from immunoSEQ multiplex PCR, and its TCRdb copy is limited to in-frame clones, with some not included. The sample holds some 71,000 clones, over 85% seen once. Germline assignment: CDR1 GTSNPN and CDR2 SVGIG (reference sequence). V dropped 3 bases and J dropped 4; count of bases not matched to a gene: 8. CDR3 size: 15 residues. The chain employs TRBV30 and TRBJ2-1; 8 bases agree with TRBD2. The sequence was obtained from a man aged 55 to 70 with colorectal cancer. Sequencing input: PBMCs. The chain's CDR3 is CAWSSGLGGYNEQFF. The CDR3 nucleotides read TGTGCCTGGAGCTCGGGACTAGGGGGATACAATGAGCAGTTCTTC.